This TCR beta chain was obtained from a study of blood T cell repertoires in COVID-19. Assay used: immunoSEQ multiplex PCR; TCRdb lists only in-frame clones, some missing. Here the sample spans tens of thousands of clones, around 85% being singletons. The CDR3 spans 14 residues. Germline V lookup: CDR1 LNHDA, CDR2 SQIVND (reference sequence). V lost 8 bases, J lost 0 bases, and 4 bases stayed unmatched. The sample consisted of peripheral blood. V and J are TRBV19 and TRBJ1-3, with TRBD1 matching over 7 bases. The sequence was collected from a man in his sixties or seventies with acute or convalescent COVID-19. For the CDR3, the DNA is TGTGCCAGTGGACAGGCGAACTCTGGAAACACCATATATTTT. This translates into CASGQANSGNTIYF.